Presented here are 9 T cell receptor beta chains from one specimen sequenced in a study of cytomegalovirus exposure and HLA in healthy donors. Using immunoSEQ multiplex PCR, the repertoire was profiled, and TCRdb retains in-frame clones only, with some absent. Here the sample spans about 88,000 clones, approximately 96% being singletons. The sample comprised PBMCs. The origin of the receptors is a man younger than 35 in good health and CMV-seronegative.

This chain joins TRBV9 and TRBJ1-1; perhaps TRBD1 as D (5 bases). In germline, CDR1 is SGDLS, CDR2 YYNGEE. Trimming stripped 0 bases from V and 11 bases from J, with 23 bases between. The length of the CDR3 is 16 residues. CDR3 bases: TGTGCCAGCAGCGTAGACCCCGATACGACAGCTCTGGGTGCTTTCTTT. This codes for CASSVDPDTTALGAFF.

The CDR3 protein is CASSSPGGRSETQYF. The CDR3 DNA reads as TGTGCCAGCAGTTCTCCCGGAGGCAGGTCGGAGACCCAGTACTTC. The rearrangement joins TRBV7-2 to TRBJ2-5; tentatively, D is TRBD2 (5 bases). The CDR3 covers 15 residues. Per the germline V gene, CDR1 is SGHTA and CDR2 is FQGNSA. Trimming pared 6 bases from V and 5 bases from J, leaving 19 bases between.

The J gene is TRBJ1-3, the V gene TRBV5-1; possible D gene TRBD1, 6 bases. Germline V lookup: CDR1 SGHRS, CDR2 YFSETQ. Trimming shortened V by 0 bases and J by 0 bases, and 7 bases separated the two germline ends. The CDR3 totals 15 residues. This CDR3 is CASSLATGSGNTIYF. CDR3 DNA sequence: TGCGCCAGCAGCTTGGCGACAGGCTCTGGAAACACCATATATTTT.

This chain uses TRBV6-6 with TRBJ2-5; no clear D gene. Trimming left V 0 bases short and J 5 bases short, with 4 bases between. The CDR3 runs 12 residues. Germline V gene lookup returns CDR1 MNHNY and CDR2 SVGAGI (reference sequence). The CDR3 DNA sequence: TGTGCCAGCAGTTACTCGTCGGAGACCCAGTACTTC. It specifies CASSYSSETQYF.

The genes are TRBV21-1 and TRBJ2-2; the table names TRBD1, a call not compared with the DNA. TRBV21-1 is noted as a pseudogene. The CDR3 has 16 residues. CDR3 sequence (DNA): TGTGCCAGCAGCAACCCGACAACCGCGAACACCGGGGAGCTGTTTTTT. This codes for CASSNPTTANTGELFF.

The chain couples TRBV28 to TRBJ2-7; no clear D gene. Germline CDR1 and CDR2: MDHEN and SYDVKM. CDR3 length: 16 residues. V was trimmed by 4 bases and J by 2 bases, leaving 18 bases between them. CDR3 bases: TGTGCCAGCAGTTCAGAGACTCTTATCGTTACCTACGAGCAGTACTTC. Residues: CASSSETLIVTYEQYF.

The V and J genes are TRBV29-1 and TRBJ2-5; 9 bases line up with TRBD2. With V trimmed by 3 bases and J by 0 bases, 5 bases remained unmatched. There are 15 residues in the CDR3. Germline CDR1 and CDR2: SQVTM and ANQGSEA. CDR3 bases: TGCAGCGTTGATTCGCTAGCGGGGTACCAAGAGACCCAGTACTTC. Amino acids: CSVDSLAGYQETQYF. The full variable domain, with the rest looked up from reference TRBV29-1 and TRBJ2-5, is SAVISQKPSRDICQRGTSLTIQCQVDSQVTMMFWYRQQPGQSLTLIATANQGSEATYESGFVIDKFPISRPNLTFSTLTVSNMSPEDSSIYLCSVDSLAGYQETQYFGPGTRLLVL.

The chain links TRBV28 to TRBJ2-2; tentatively, D is TRBD1 (6 bases). Per germline, CDR1 MDHEN and CDR2 SYDVKM. Trimming removed 5 bases from V and 7 bases from J, with 14 bases in between. This CDR3 region has 14 residues. The CDR3 sequence is CASSRNQGYGELFF. CDR3 nucleotide sequence: TGTGCCAGCAGTCGGAACCAGGGGTACGGGGAGCTGTTTTTT.

This sequence joins TRBV7-6 and TRBJ1-2; the D is unclear. Between the trimmed V and J ends, which lost 4 bases and 1 base, there was a span of 13 bases. The CDR3 sequence is 15 residues long. In germline, CDR1 is SGHVS, CDR2 FNYEAQ. The CDR3 reads CASSYSGIYNYGYTF. The CDR3 DNA is TGTGCCAGCAGCTACTCCGGGATATATAACTATGGCTACACCTTC.